One and the same sample provided the 32 T cell receptor beta chains below, sequenced in a study of regulatory T cells in long-lasting Graves disease. To make TCR beta libraries, researchers used iRepertoire HTBI primers and Arm-PCR of CDR3 regions. TCRdb redid the calling of the multiplex PCR reads with MiXCR, one entry per CDR3 protein. The table has about 620,000 distinct CDR3 sequences, 15% to 20% seen once. Noted time point: newly diagnosed GD, antithyroid drugs for less than 3 months. RNA extracted from PBMCs served as the sequencing template. These same records also appear under a second study, on T cells in Graves' hyperthyroidism and ophthalmopathy.

This specimen consisted of peripheral blood mononuclear cells (PBMCs), obtained at new diagnosis, from a patient treated with antithyroid drugs. The source of these receptors is a woman in her twenties or thirties with Graves disease.

The CDR3 region has the DNA TGTGCCGCCCCCGGAAGCACAGATACGCAGTATTTT. It yields the protein CAAPGSTDTQYF. This chain joins TRBV10-3 and TRBJ2-3; D call uncertain. From germline, CDR1 is ENHRY and CDR2 SYGVKD. This CDR3 spans 12 amino acids. Trimming cost V 11 bases and J 0 bases, with 9 bases left between them.

This clonotype was detected ten times or more. The chain recombines TRBV27 with TRBJ1-5; 8 bases agree with TRBD1. CDR1 and CDR2 (germline): MNHEY, SMNVEV (reference sequence). J gave up 3 bases and V 4 bases, and 5 bases lay outside the gene matches. The CDR3 runs to 15 residues. For the CDR3, the DNA is TGTGCCAGCAGTTCAGGGGACAGGTACAATCAGCCCCAGCATTTT. Amino acid sequence: CASSSGDRYNQPQHF.

This sequence joins TRBV28 and TRBJ1-5, with D maybe TRBD1 (5 bases). Trimming cost V 8 bases and J 7 bases, with 12 bases left between them. Germline V gene lookup returns CDR1 MDHEN and CDR2 SYDVKM. This CDR3 region has 12 residues. The DNA of the CDR3 is TGTGCCAGCGGGACCTCGGGGCAGCCCCAGCATTTT. Protein: CASGTSGQPQHF.

The V and J genes are TRBV5-1 and TRBJ2-7; D is unclear. CDR3 length: 14 residues. V lost 2 bases and J 2 bases, leaving 11 bases between the germline ends. Germline V gene lookup returns CDR1 SGHRS and CDR2 YFSETQ. The chain's CDR3 is CASSLTYGPYEQYF. CDR3 in DNA: TGCGCCAGCAGCTTAACATATGGGCCCTACGAGCAGTACTTC.

This clonotype was counted between two and nine times. The rearrangement joins TRBV7-6 to TRBJ2-1, with D possibly being TRBD2 (5 bases). Germline CDR1 and CDR2: SGHVS and FNYEAQ. The CDR3 is made up of 16 amino acids. V lost 1 base to trimming and J lost 0 bases, with 10 bases between them. CDR3: CASSLERVSSYNEQFF. The DNA of the CDR3 is TGTGCCAGCAGCTTAGAGAGGGTAAGCTCCTACAATGAGCAGTTCTTC.

This clonotype was detected a few times. The chain recombines TRBV20-1 with TRBJ2-1; TRBD2 agrees at 7 bases. V lost 3 bases and J lost 7; bases outside the gene matches: 6. This CDR3 is 13 amino acids long. In germline, CDR1 is DFQATT, CDR2 SNEGSKA (reference sequence). CDR3 in DNA: TGCAGTGCTAGCCGGGGGGTTATGAATGAGCAGTTCTTC. Protein sequence: CSASRGVMNEQFF.

The rearrangement uses TRBV25-1 and TRBJ2-6; 8 bases agree with TRBD1. This CDR3 region has 18 residues. Per the germline V gene, CDR1 is MGHDK and CDR2 is SYGVNS. Unmatched junction bases numbered 8, after V lost 4 bases and J lost 0 bases. DNA for the CDR3: TGTGCCAGCAGTGTCGGGACAGGCGGTCTCTCTGGGGCCAACGTCCTGACTTTC. It yields the protein CASSVGTGGLSGANVLTF. Together with reference TRBV25-1 and TRBJ2-6, the CDR3 gives the full variable domain: EADIYQTPRYLVIGTGKKITLECSQTMGHDKMYWYQQDPGMELHLIHYSYGVNSTEKGDLSSESTVSRIRTEHFPLTLESARPSHTSQYLCASSVGTGGLSGANVLTFGAGSRLTVL.

V and J are TRBV29-1 and TRBJ1-2; a weak D match, TRBD1 (5 bases). The V end lost 3 bases, the J end lost 8 bases, and 13 bases lay between the germline ends. The CDR3 is 12 residues long. CDR1 is SQVTM and CDR2 is ANQGSEA in the germline V gene. In nucleotides, the CDR3 is TGCAGCGTTGACCCAGGGCCTCGGGGCTACACCTTC. Its protein is CSVDPGPRGYTF.

In this sample, this clonotype turned up many times. This sequence joins TRBV6-1 and TRBJ1-5; the D is unclear. The CDR3 is 15 amino acids. V lost 7 bases to trimming and J lost 0 bases, with 13 bases between them. Germline CDR1 reads MNHNS; CDR2 reads SASEGT. The DNA for the CDR3 is TGTGCCAGCACCGCTCGGGCGGATAGCAATCAGCCCCAGCATTTT. Protein sequence: CASTARADSNQPQHF.

This clonotype was detected many times. The chain employs TRBV27 and TRBJ1-2, with TRBD1 identical over 7 bases. This CDR3 region has 13 residues. The V and J ends lost 7 bases and 4 bases, in that order; junction bases with no gene match: 6. CDR1 and CDR2 (germline): MNHEY, SMNVEV (reference sequence). This chain's CDR3 is CASTGQSSYGYTF. DNA of the CDR3: TGTGCCAGCACGGGACAGTCTTCCTATGGCTACACCTTC.

This clonotype was counted many times. This sequence joins TRBV30 and TRBJ1-5; unclear D gene. With 7 bases removed from V and 3 bases from J, the gap between germline ends came to 13 bases. This CDR3 spans 13 amino acids. Germline V CDR1 and CDR2: GTSNPN, SVGIG (reference sequence). The CDR3 is CAFGRLPNQPQHF. CDR3 coding DNA: TGTGCCTTTGGTCGCCTTCCCAATCAGCCCCAGCATTTT.

In this sample, this clonotype turned up many times. The chain uses TRBV13 and TRBJ2-7; perhaps TRBD2 as D (6 bases). Trimming stripped 5 bases from V and 4 bases from J, with 15 bases between. From germline, CDR1 is PRHDT and CDR2 FYEKMQ (reference sequence). The CDR3 sequence is 14 residues long. CDR3 residues: CASSRTSRSYEQYF. Written as DNA, the CDR3 is TGTGCCAGCAGCCGAACTAGCCGTTCTTACGAGCAGTACTTC.

This clonotype was detected once. The chain employs TRBV4-2 and TRBJ2-2; D call uncertain. The germline CDR1 and CDR2 sequences are LGHNA and YNFKEQ. The CDR3 has 17 residues. The germline V and J ends were trimmed by 0 bases and 2 bases, with 13 bases remaining between them. The chain's CDR3 is CASSQDLDEANTGELFF. In DNA, the CDR3 is TGTGCCAGCAGCCAAGATCTTGACGAGGCAAACACCGGGGAGCTGTTTTTT.

This clonotype was seen many times. This chain connects TRBV12-3 or TRBV12-4 to TRBJ2-1, with D perhaps assigned TRBD1 or TRBD2 (7 bases each). Trimming removed 6 bases at V and 8 bases at J, with 17 bases between. The CDR3 contains 14 residues. The CDR3 DNA follows: TGTGCCAGCAGCCTACAGGGGAGGGGTGATGAGCAGTTCTTC. Its protein product is CASSLQGRGDEQFF.

This clonotype has just a few counts. The V call is TRBV27, the J call TRBJ2-7; unclear D gene. Germline loops: CDR1 MNHEY, CDR2 SMNVEV (reference sequence). V was pared by 5 bases and J by 2 bases, with 19 bases between. CDR3 length equals 16 residues. For the CDR3, the DNA is TGTGCCAGCAGTCCAAAGGGCCGCATCACCCCCTACGAGCAGTACTTC. Amino acids: CASSPKGRITPYEQYF.

A few counts support this clonotype. The chain links TRBV6-5 to TRBJ2-7, with D perhaps TRBD2 (5 bases). The germline V and J ends were trimmed by 1 base and 6 bases, with 13 bases remaining between them. The CDR3 contains 14 residues. Germline V gene sequence: CDR1 MNHEY, CDR2 SVGAGI. CDR3 nucleotides: TGTGCCAGCAGTTACTACGGGGAATTGGGCGAGCAGTACTTC. This sequence encodes CASSYYGELGEQYF.

This clonotype was observed a few times. The chain uses TRBV5-5 and TRBJ1-2, with D possibly being TRBD1 (5 bases). CDR1 and CDR2 (germline): SGHKS, YYEKEE (reference sequence). V shed 0 bases and J shed 2 bases, with 11 bases lying between them. The CDR3 loop spans 15 amino acids. The CDR3: CASSLEAGRNYGYTF. The CDR3 nucleotides are TGTGCCAGCAGCTTGGAGGCAGGGAGGAACTATGGCTACACCTTC. Supplemented by reference TRBV5-5 and TRBJ1-2, the full variable domain reads DAGVTQSPTHLIKTRGQQVTLRCSPISGHKSVSWYQQVLGQGPQFIFQYYEKEERGRGNFPDRFSARQFPNYSSELNVNALLLGDSALYLCASSLEAGRNYGYTFGSGTRLTVV.

The chain couples TRBV12-3 or TRBV12-4 to TRBJ2-4; D gene unclear. The CDR3 extends over 13 amino acids. V lost 6 bases, J lost 5 bases, and 11 bases lay in between. The CDR3 protein is CASSPPTQNIQYF. The CDR3 region has the DNA TGTGCCAGCAGCCCTCCCACTCAAAACATTCAGTACTTC.

The CDR3 sequence is CASSLAKRSSGRNPYEQYF. CDR3 nucleotides: TGTGCCAGCAGCTTAGCGAAAAGATCAAGCGGGAGGAATCCCTACGAGCAGTACTTC. The gene calls are TRBV7-2 and TRBJ2-7, with 9 bases aligning to TRBD2. V trimming: 0 bases; J trimming: 2 bases; junction bases outside the gene matches: 14. The V gene's germline CDR1 is SGHTA and CDR2 FQGNSA. This CDR3 spans 19 amino acids.

This clonotype showed up many times. The rearrangement uses TRBV7-9 and TRBJ2-7; TRBD1 aligns across 7 bases. Germline loops: CDR1 SEHNR, CDR2 FQNEAQ (reference sequence). The CDR3 is 14 amino acids. The trim removed 2 bases at V and 12 bases at J, leaving 13 bases unmatched. As DNA, the CDR3 is TGTGCCAGCAGCTTAAAAGGACAGGCTTCCCTCTGGTACTTC. Translation gives CASSLKGQASLWYF.

The chain uses TRBV20-1 and TRBJ2-3; D ambiguous. This CDR3 is 11 amino acids long. CDR1 is DFQATT and CDR2 is SNEGSKA in the germline V gene (reference sequence). The ends were cut back, 6 bases at V and 5 bases at J, with 9 bases in the middle. CDR3 amino acids: CSADQKDTQYF. CDR3 nucleotide sequence: TGCAGTGCCGACCAGAAAGATACGCAGTATTTT.

As for this clonotype: It may be a read error: a sequence one base away is much more abundant. The chain couples TRBV14 to TRBJ2-1, with a weak D call TRBD2 (6 bases). The CDR3 consists of 16 residues. The germline CDR1 and CDR2 sequences are SGHDN and FVKESK. The V end was cut by 3 bases, the J end by 4 bases, with 16 bases between. CDR3 nucleotides: TGTGCCAGCAGCCATTGGACTAACGGGTTGTACAATGAGCAGTTCTTC. Translation gives CASSHWTNGLYNEQFF.

This chain uses TRBV7-2 with TRBJ1-5, with a possible D match to TRBD1 (5 bases). Trimming took 2 bases from V and 3 from J, leaving 8 bases between them. The CDR3 length is 14 residues. Germline V gene lookup returns CDR1 SGHTA and CDR2 FQGNSA. In DNA, the CDR3 is TGTGCCAGCAGCTTAAAGACAGTCAATCAGCCCCAGCATTTT. Protein sequence: CASSLKTVNQPQHF.

Ten or more counts support this clonotype. The chain has TRBV7-3 and TRBJ1-1; D is undetermined. V was pared by 1 base and J by 1 base, with 4 bases between. The V gene's germline CDR1 is SGHTA and CDR2 FQGTGA. The CDR3 length is 13 residues. CDR3 sequence reads: CASSLSRNTEAFF. The DNA of the CDR3 is TGTGCCAGCAGCTTAAGTAGGAACACTGAAGCTTTCTTT.

This clonotype was observed a few times. The gene calls are TRBV5-1 and TRBJ2-1; tentatively, D is TRBD1 or TRBD2 (5 bases each). The assigned J gene may be wrong: the sequence end matches TRBJ2-5 better. Germline CDR1 and CDR2: SGHRS and YFSETQ. The CDR3 covers 16 residues. CDR3 sequence reads: CASSLGLQGSQETQYF. In DNA, the CDR3 is TGCGCCAGCAGCCTAGGACTCCAGGGCTCCCAAGAGACCCAGTACTTC.

There are a few counts of this clonotype. J is TRBJ1-1 and V is TRBV10-2; D is unclear. The CDR3 totals 14 residues. V lost 7 bases and J lost 2, with 14 bases in between. The germline V gene has CDR1 WSHSY and CDR2 SAAADI. The CDR3 nucleotides read TGCGCCAGCACGGTCGGGCAGTTCAACACTGAAGCTTTCTTT. It yields the protein CASTVGQFNTEAFF.

This clonotype was detected a few times. The J gene is TRBJ2-7, the V gene TRBV7-2; D is perhaps TRBD1 (6 bases). This CDR3 has 16 residues. In germline, CDR1 is SGHTA, CDR2 FQGNSA. The V and J ends lost 2 bases and 2 bases respectively, with 16 bases between them. Here the CDR3 DNA reads TGTGCCAGCAGCTTAACCTGGGGGCTGATGGCCTACGAGCAGTACTTC. Encoded protein: CASSLTWGLMAYEQYF. The whole variable domain, filled in from reference TRBV7-2 and TRBJ2-7, reads GAGVSQSPSNKVTEKGKDVELRCDPISGHTALYWYRQSLGQGLEFLIYFQGNSAPDKSGLPSDRFSAERTGGSVSTLTIQRTQQEDSAVYLCASSLTWGLMAYEQYFGPGTRLTVT.

This clonotype was recorded at least ten times. The V and J genes are TRBV28 and TRBJ1-4; D is unresolved. Trimming pared 5 bases from V and 3 bases from J, leaving 19 bases between. The CDR3 runs 17 residues. Germline V CDR1 and CDR2: MDHEN, SYDVKM. The CDR3 region is CASSTRIWLSANEKLFF. In DNA form, the CDR3 reads TGTGCCAGCAGTACCCGGATTTGGCTTTCAGCTAATGAAAAACTGTTTTTT. The variable domain in full, completed from reference TRBV28 and TRBJ1-4, reads DVKVTQSSRYLVKRTGEKVFLECVQDMDHENMFWYRQDPGLGLRLIYFSYDVKMKEKGDIPEGYSVSREKKERFSLILESASTNQTSMYLCASSTRIWLSANEKLFFGSGTQLSVL.

The J gene is TRBJ1-5, the V gene TRBV6-1; possible D gene TRBD1, 6 bases. The germline V gene encodes CDR1 MNHNS and CDR2 SASEGT. V lost 0 bases to trimming and J lost 3 bases, with 12 bases between them. The CDR3 length is 16 residues. This CDR3 reads CASSEAPGHSNQPQHF. CDR3 nucleotide sequence: TGTGCCAGCAGTGAAGCACCGGGACACTCCAATCAGCCCCAGCATTTT.

There are many counts of this clonotype. The CDR3, as DNA: TGCAGTGCTCGATCCCCGACAGAGACGCCCTACAATGAGCAGTTCTTC. Amino acids: CSARSPTETPYNEQFF. V and J are TRBV20-1 and TRBJ2-1; tentatively, D is TRBD1 (5 bases). Between the trimmed V and J ends, which lost 5 bases and 2 bases, there was a span of 19 bases. The CDR3 covers 16 residues. Germline V gives CDR1 DFQATT, CDR2 SNEGSKA (reference sequence).

This clonotype was seen ten or more times. The J gene is TRBJ2-7, the V gene TRBV2; 12 nucleotides align to TRBD2. V was pared by 9 bases and J by 5 bases, with 11 bases of the junction left unmatched. CDR1 is SNHLY and CDR2 is FYNNEI in the germline V gene. The CDR3 loop spans 15 amino acids. The CDR3 region is CASAVLGLAGNEQYF. The CDR3 nucleotides are TGTGCCAGTGCCGTCTTAGGACTAGCGGGAAACGAGCAGTACTTC.

The chain recombines TRBV6-1 with TRBJ2-2, with 10 bases identical to TRBD2. Germline CDR1 is MNHNS and CDR2 is SASEGT. CDR3 size: 17 residues. The V and J ends lost 6 bases and 0 bases, in that order; junction bases with no gene match: 7. The CDR3 reads CASSRTSGGANTGELFF. The CDR3 DNA is TGTGCCAGCAGCAGGACTAGCGGAGGTGCGAACACCGGGGAGCTGTTTTTT.